This T cell receptor beta chain was recovered during a study of T cell repertoires in cytomegalovirus infection. Overall study: HLA-B-restricted CMV epitopes that are well studied, plus recently identified HLA-C-restricted ones, were used by the study. Indications came from public TCR beta signatures; they pointed to CMV infection and to a matching HLA type.

As concerns this clonotype: What it binds is not known.

Study-wide findings and caveats: Within the response measured ex vivo, HLA-C-restricted CMV-specific TCR beta clonotypes were dominant. Individuals carrying CMV plus the relevant HLA were identified by cumulative frequency of public TCR beta families.

The CDR3 extends over 15 amino acids. With 1 base clipped from V and 1 base from J, the junction kept 4 bases outside the gene matches. Per the germline V gene, CDR1 is DFQATT and CDR2 is SNEGSKA (reference sequence). TCRdb itself ran the reads through MiXCR, one entry per CDR3 protein. The sample includes around 340,000 distinct CDR3 sequences, roughly 28% of them seen just once. Sample: cultured PBMCs, taken from culture after CMV antigen stimulation. The gene calls are TRBV20-1 and TRBJ2-1, with TRBD2 matching over 7 bases. The clonotype comes from a human donor in good health (CMV status not recorded). Some clones in this sample may be carry-over from other donors' samples. CDR3 protein: CSARGREQSYNEQFF. Written as DNA, the CDR3 is TGCAGTGCTAGAGGGCGGGAGCAATCCTACAATGAGCAGTTCTTC.